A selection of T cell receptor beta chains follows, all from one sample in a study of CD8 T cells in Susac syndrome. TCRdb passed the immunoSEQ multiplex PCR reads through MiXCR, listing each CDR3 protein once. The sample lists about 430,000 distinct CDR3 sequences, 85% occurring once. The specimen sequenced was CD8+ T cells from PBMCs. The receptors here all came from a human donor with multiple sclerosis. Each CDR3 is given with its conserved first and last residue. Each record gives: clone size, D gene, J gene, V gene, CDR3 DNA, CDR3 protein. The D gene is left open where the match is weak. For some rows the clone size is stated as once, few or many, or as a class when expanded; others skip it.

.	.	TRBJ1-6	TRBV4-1	TGCGCCAGCAGCCTGGAGTCCTCGGGTTCACCCCTCCACTTT	CASSLESSGSPLHF
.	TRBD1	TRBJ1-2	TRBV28	TGTGCCAGCAGTTTAACAGGGGAGGACTATGGCTACACCTTC	CASSLTGEDYGYTF
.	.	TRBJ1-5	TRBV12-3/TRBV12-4	TGTGCCAGCAGTTTTGACAGACCATATAGCAATCAGCCCCAGCATTTT	CASSFDRPYSNQPQHF
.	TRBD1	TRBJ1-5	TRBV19	TGTGCCAGTAGTATAGAGCGACAGGGCTATCAGCCCCAGCATTTT	CASSIERQGYQPQHF
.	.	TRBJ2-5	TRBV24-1	TGTGCCACCAGCCCAGGGAGTGGCCAAGAGACCCAGTACTTC	CATSPGSGQETQYF
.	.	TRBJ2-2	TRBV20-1	TGCAGTGCCAAGGACAGATCGAACACCGGGGAGCTGTTTTTT	CSAKDRSNTGELFF
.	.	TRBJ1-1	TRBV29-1	TGCAGCGTTGATGGGGAGGGGCCGCGGACTGAAGCTTTCTTT	CSVDGEGPRTEAFF
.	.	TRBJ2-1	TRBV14	TGTGCCAGCAGCCAGGCGGAGCGCTCCTACAATGAGCAGTTCTTC	CASSQAERSYNEQFF
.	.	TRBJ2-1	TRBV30	TGTGCCTGCCCGGACATCTACAATGAGCAGTTCTTC	CACPDIYNEQFF
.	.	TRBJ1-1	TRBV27	TGTGCCAGCAGTTTATATCGCCCTGCTGTGGGCACTGAAGCTTTCTTT	CASSLYRPAVGTEAFF
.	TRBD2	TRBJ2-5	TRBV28	TGTGCCAGCGGGGACGGGAGGGCCAGAGGTGAGACCCAGTACTTC	CASGDGRARGETQYF
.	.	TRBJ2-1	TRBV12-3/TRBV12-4	TGTGCCAGCAGCCCTACTAGCACCAATGAGCAGTTCTTC	CASSPTSTNEQFF
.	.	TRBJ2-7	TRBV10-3	TGTGCCATCAGTGATGAAGTACACGAGCAGTACTTC	CAISDEVHEQYF
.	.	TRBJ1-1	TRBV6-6	TGTGCCAGCAGTCCCCAACCGGGCTTCACTGAAGCTTTCTTT	CASSPQPGFTEAFF
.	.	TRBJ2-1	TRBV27	TGTGCCAGCAGTTTCGTCCCCCTTGGGAGTAATGAGCAGTTCTTC	CASSFVPLGSNEQFF
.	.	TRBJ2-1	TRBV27	TGTGCCAGCAGTTTATCGTGGGTTTGGCGTCAGCCTTCCTACAATGAGCAGTTCTTC	CASSLSWVWRQPSYNEQFF
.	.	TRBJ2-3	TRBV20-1	TGCAGTGCTAGAGATATGGGGAATTTTGTAGTAGCCGATACGCAGTATTTT	CSARDMGNFVVADTQYF
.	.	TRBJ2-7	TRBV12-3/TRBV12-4	TGTGCCAGCATGGGGGCCTACGAGCAGTACTTC	CASMGAYEQYF
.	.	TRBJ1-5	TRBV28	TGTGCCAGCAGTTTAAGGGATAGCAGGCCCTATAGCAATCAGCCCCAGCATTTT	CASSLRDSRPYSNQPQHF
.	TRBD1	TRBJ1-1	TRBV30	TGTGCCGCAGAAATCCAGGGGGTCACTGAAGCTTTCTTT	CAAEIQGVTEAFF
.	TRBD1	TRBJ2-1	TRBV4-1	TGCGCCAGCAGCCAAGATCGGGACAGTCCCTACAATGAGCAGTTCTTC	CASSQDRDSPYNEQFF
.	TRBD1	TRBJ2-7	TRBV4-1	TGCGCCAGCAGCGCCCTGCGGGACAGGCCGTCTGAGCAGTACTTC	CASSALRDRPSEQYF
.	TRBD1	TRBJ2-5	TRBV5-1	TGCGCCAGCACGGACAGGGTGCTGGGAGAGACCCAGTACTTC	CASTDRVLGETQYF
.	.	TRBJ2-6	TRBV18	TGTGCCAGCTCACGTAGCACTTCGCGGCCGAAAACCCTCTACGGGGCCAACGTCCTGACTTTC	CASSRSTSRPKTLYGANVLTF
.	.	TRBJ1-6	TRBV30	TGTGCCTGGGGAACCGGGGGTCGGTATAATTCACCCCTCCACTTT	CAWGTGGRYNSPLHF
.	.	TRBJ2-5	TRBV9	TGTGCCAGCAGCGAGAATGGCGGCCAAGAGACCCAGTACTTC	CASSENGGQETQYF
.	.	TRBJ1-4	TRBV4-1	TGCGCCAGCAGCACCGACCCAAATGAAAAACTGTTTTTT	CASSTDPNEKLFF
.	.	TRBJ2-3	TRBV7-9	TGTGCCAGCAGCGGCGGAACTACTGCCACAGATACGCAGTATTTT	CASSGGTTATDTQYF
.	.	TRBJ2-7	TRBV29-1	TGCAGCGTTACCCGCCTGGACGAGCAGTACTTC	CSVTRLDEQYF
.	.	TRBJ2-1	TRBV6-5	TGTGCCAGCAGTTACTCGCCGACTAGGAATGAGCAGTTCTTC	CASSYSPTRNEQFF
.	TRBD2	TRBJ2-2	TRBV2	TGTGCCAGCAGTGCAGCGGGGGAGCCCGGGGAGCTGTTTTTT	CASSAAGEPGELFF
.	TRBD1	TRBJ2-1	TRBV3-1	TGTGCCAGCAGCCCGGACAGGCTCTCCTACAATGAGCAGTTCTTC	CASSPDRLSYNEQFF
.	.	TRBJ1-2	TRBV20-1	TGCAGTGCTCATGACAGCTACCTGAACTATGGCTACACCTTC	CSAHDSYLNYGYTF
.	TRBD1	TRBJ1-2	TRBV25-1	TGTGCCAGCAGTGATTGGGACAGGAGATATGGCTACACCTTC	CASSDWDRRYGYTF
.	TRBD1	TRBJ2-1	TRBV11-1	TGTGCCAGCAGCCCGACCTATCCCCGACAGGGGGCAGCGGTCCGGCCTTCCTACAATGAGCAGTTCTTC	CASSPTYPRQGAAVRPSYNEQFF
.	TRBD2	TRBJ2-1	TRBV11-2	TGTGCCAGCAGCTTATTAGCCGGGACTAGCGGGAGGTCTGGGGATTCCTACAATGAGCAGTTCTTC	CASSLLAGTSGRSGDSYNEQFF
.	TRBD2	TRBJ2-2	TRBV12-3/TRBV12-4	TGTGCCAGCAGTTTCCAAGCGGGAGCGAACACCGGGGAGCTGTTTTTT	CASSFQAGANTGELFF
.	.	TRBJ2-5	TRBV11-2	TGTGCCAGCAGCTTAGCAGTGTACCAAGAGACCCAGTACTTC	CASSLAVYQETQYF
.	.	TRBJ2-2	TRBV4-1	TGCGCCAGCAGCCAAGGCCCCGGGGAGCTGTTTTTT	CASSQGPGELFF
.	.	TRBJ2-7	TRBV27	TGTGCCAGCAGTCAACGGACACCCTACGAGCAGTACTTC	CASSQRTPYEQYF
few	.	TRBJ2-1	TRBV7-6	TGTGCCACTCGAGAGTACAATGAGCAGTTCTTC	CATREYNEQFF
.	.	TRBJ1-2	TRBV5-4	TGTGCCAGCAGCCCCGACCCGGCCTCACCTCAGGACTATGGCTACACCTTC	CASSPDPASPQDYGYTF
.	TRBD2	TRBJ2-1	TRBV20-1	TGCAGTGCTGCCCCGGGTAGCGGGACCTACAATGAGCAGTTCTTC	CSAAPGSGTYNEQFF
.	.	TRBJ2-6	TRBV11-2	TGTGCCAGCAGCCTTCGCTCTGGGGCCAACGTCCTGACTTTC	CASSLRSGANVLTF
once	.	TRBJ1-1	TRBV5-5	TGTGCCAGCAGCTTGAATTTGGGCACTGAAGCTTTCTTT	CASSLNLGTEAFF
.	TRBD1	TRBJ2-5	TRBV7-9	TGTGCCAGCAGCCGGGGACAGGGAAAGGAGACCCAGTACTTC	CASSRGQGKETQYF
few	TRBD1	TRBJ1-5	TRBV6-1	TGTGCCAGCAGTGCAGCCGACAGGGAGGGGCAGCCCCAGCATTTT	CASSAADREGQPQHF